This T cell receptor (beta chain) comes out of a study of blood T cell repertoires in COVID-19. Participants spanned ages roughly 18 to 95 years and resided in 20 to 30 US areas. For recovered donors of Cohort 3, there were two negative PCRs, clearance, or symptom resolution. This CDR3 region has 15 residues. Trimming pared 2 bases from V and 1 base from J, leaving 9 bases between. Germline V gene lookup returns CDR1 KGHSH and CDR2 LQKENI. Under the authors' procedure: Quantification of nucleated cells was approximated via reference gene primer amplification. The data were produced by immunoSEQ multiplex PCR, yet TCRdb's version contains in-frame clones alone and is incomplete. The DNA was the basis for D and trimming; V, J and clone size are from that table. The data show around 250,000 clones, approximately 85% seen once.

This chain uses TRBV18 with TRBJ2-1; possibly TRBD1 for D (5 bases). Sequencing was done on a sample of PBMCs or T cells enriched from blood (not recorded which). The sequence came from a woman aged 50 to 65 who had recovered from COVID-19. The CDR3 is CASSPLGVSYNEQFF. DNA for the CDR3: TGTGCCAGCTCACCATTAGGGGTATCCTACAATGAGCAGTTCTTC.